This is a list of T cell receptor beta chains from one sample in a study of cytotoxic CD8 clonotypes in ibrutinib-treated CLL. The method was immunoSEQ multiplex PCR; TCRdb's version includes in-frame clones alone and lacks a portion of them. The profile shows fewer than 45,000 clones, roughly two thirds of them singletons. This specimen consisted of PBMCs, obtained at disease progression, from a patient treated with ibrutinib. The receptors shown here come from a human donor with chronic lymphocytic leukemia. Both conserved end residues are part of each CDR3. A D gene is named only where the DNA matches it firmly. Not all rows give a size; the values are once, few, many and, for expanded clones, a class.

D	J	V	size	DNA	CDR3
TRBD2	TRBJ2-1	TRBV27	NA	TGTGCCAGCACCAGAGCGGGGCAAACAAACAATGAGCAGTTCTTC	CASTRAGQTNNEQFF
NA	TRBJ2-1	TRBV19	NA	TGTGCCAGTAGTATAGCACTCGTCAATGAGCAGTTCTTC	CASSIALVNEQFF
NA	TRBJ2-6	TRBV6-5	NA	TGTGCCAGCAGTTACTCAGGGTCTACTGGGGCCAACGTCCTGACTTTC	CASSYSGSTGANVLTF
NA	TRBJ1-1	TRBV5-1	NA	TGCGCCAGCAGCTTCCTGACAGGCCTAGAAGCTTTCTTT	CASSFLTGLEAFF
NA	TRBJ2-4	TRBV10-1	few	TGCGCCAGCAGCCATAGCGGAGGTGGAAACATTCAGTACTTC	CASSHSGGGNIQYF
NA	TRBJ2-3	TRBV6-5	few	TGTGCCAGCAGGCAGGGGGATACGCAGTATTTT	CASRQGDTQYF
NA	TRBJ1-2	TRBV7-2	NA	TGTGCCAGCAGCTTCAACCGGGGCCATGGCTACACCTTC	CASSFNRGHGYTF
NA	TRBJ1-2	TRBV18	NA	TGTGCCAGCTCACCAATGAGTGTAGATCCCAGGGGTAGCGGCTACACCTTC	CASSPMSVDPRGSGYTF
TRBD1	TRBJ2-7	TRBV23-1	NA	TGCGCCAGCAGTCAATCCCCTAGAGGACAGGGGGCCCGTTACGAGCAGTACTTC	CASSQSPRGQGARYEQYF
NA	TRBJ2-2	TRBV4-2	NA	TGTGCCAGCAGCCAAGAGTGGAGGGGTTCCGGGGAGCTGTTTTTT	CASSQEWRGSGELFF